A selection of T cell receptor beta chains follows, all from one sample in a study of cytomegalovirus exposure and HLA in healthy donors. The repertoire was sequenced with immunoSEQ multiplex PCR; TCRdb's copy has only in-frame clones and lacks some. The data contain under 200,000 clones, 65% to 85% of them seen just once; the ten biggest clones take up 1.3% to 1.5%. The sample was PBMCs. Receptors were obtained from a man in his 60s in good health and CMV-seronegative. Both conserved end residues are part of each CDR3. A D gene is named only where the DNA matches it firmly. Clone size is given for some rows only: seen once, a few or many times, or a class if the clone is expanded.

TRBV5-6,TRBD2,few,TRBJ2-7,CASSLYSGVSSYEQYF,TGTGCCAGCAGCTTGTATAGCGGGGTTAGCTCCTACGAGCAGTACTTC
TRBV29-1,NA,NA,TRBJ1-2,CSGEAVNYGYTF,TGCAGCGGGGAGGCAGTCAACTATGGCTACACCTTC
TRBV2,NA,NA,TRBJ2-5,CASRDRTGQETQYF,TGTGCCAGCAGAGATCGAACAGGGCAAGAGACCCAGTACTTC
TRBV30,TRBD1,NA,TRBJ2-1,CAWTRGLPSEEQFF,TGTGCCTGGACAAGGGGGCTCCCTTCAGAGGAGCAGTTCTTC
TRBV7-2,NA,few,TRBJ1-2,CASSLAQRGYTF,TGTGCCAGCAGCTTAGCTCAGCGTGGCTACACCTTC
TRBV5-5,TRBD2,NA,TRBJ2-7,CASSFTGTSVYEQYF,TGTGCCAGCAGCTTTACCGGGACTAGCGTCTACGAGCAGTACTTC
TRBV19,TRBD1,NA,TRBJ2-3,CASSKPGQGASYTQYF,TGTGCCAGTAGTAAGCCGGGACAGGGGGCATCGTATACGCAGTATTTT
TRBV19,TRBD1,NA,TRBJ1-2,CASSTHPRGDESYGYTF,TGTGCCAGTAGTACCCACCCCAGGGGGGATGAGTCCTATGGCTACACCTTC
TRBV30,TRBD1,NA,TRBJ2-7,CAWSLIRQGKYEQYF,TGTGCCTGGAGTCTCATTAGACAGGGAAAGTACGAGCAGTACTTC
TRBV18,TRBD2,NA,TRBJ2-1,CASSPTRTGGLRTYNEQFF,TGTGCCAGCTCACCAACCCGAACGGGGGGGCTCCGCACCTACAATGAGCAGTTCTTC
TRBV7-9,NA,NA,TRBJ2-3,CASSLTGGGVTQYF,TGTGCCAGCAGCTTAACGGGCGGAGGGGTTACGCAGTATTTT
TRBV9,TRBD1,NA,TRBJ2-5,CASSVAPQGEQETQYF,TGTGCCAGCAGCGTAGCCCCACAGGGGGAACAAGAGACCCAGTACTTC
TRBV28,NA,once,TRBJ1-5,CASSLSVAGSNQPQHF,TGTGCCAGCAGTTTATCGGTAGCGGGTTCGAATCAGCCCCAGCATTTT
TRBV9,NA,NA,TRBJ2-1,CASSVAQGVYNEQFF,TGTGCCAGCAGCGTAGCACAAGGGGTCTACAATGAGCAGTTCTTC
TRBV6-1,NA,NA,TRBJ2-7,CASSVVGEPSSYEQYF,TGTGCCAGCAGTGTAGTCGGGGAACCAAGCTCCTACGAGCAGTACTTC
TRBV5-1,NA,NA,TRBJ2-5,CASSRVRQQQETQYF,TGCGCCAGCAGTCGGGTGCGGCAGCAACAAGAGACCCAGTACTTC
TRBV25-1,NA,NA,TRBJ1-6,CASTITGLGDNSPLHF,TGTGCCAGCACCATCACAGGGCTGGGGGATAATTCACCCCTCCACTTT
TRBV19,TRBD1,NA,TRBJ1-4,CASSIEGETGRNEKLFF,TGTGCCAGTAGTATAGAAGGGGAGACAGGGAGGAACGAAAAACTGTTTTTT
TRBV5-5,TRBD1,NA,TRBJ2-7,CASSYRDRGRVYEQYF,TGTGCCAGCAGCTACCGAGACAGGGGGCGCGTCTACGAGCAGTACTTC
TRBV6-1,NA,few,TRBJ1-6,CASIEVLNSPLHF,TGTGCCAGCATAGAGGTACTTAATTCACCCCTCCACTTT
TRBV10-3,NA,few,TRBJ2-7,CAISESGGVYEQYF,TGTGCCATCAGTGAGTCGGGCGGGGTATACGAGCAGTACTTC
TRBV5-1,NA,NA,TRBJ2-7,CASSLGGRTYEQYF,TGCGCCAGCAGCTTGGGGGGCAGAACCTACGAGCAGTACTTC
TRBV5-1,NA,NA,TRBJ2-7,CASSLARSGEQYF,TGCGCCAGCAGCTTGGCACGGAGCGGGGAGCAGTACTTC
TRBV5-1,TRBD2,few,TRBJ2-3,CASSLPAREGRADTQYF,TGCGCCAGCAGCTTGCCGGCGCGGGAGGGCCGTGCAGATACGCAGTATTTT
TRBV5-4,NA,NA,TRBJ2-7,CASSSGPRGPSSYEQYF,TGTGCCAGCAGCAGCGGCCCCAGGGGCCCGAGCTCCTACGAGCAGTACTTC
TRBV27,NA,few,TRBJ2-1,CASSLSRFSGQFF,TGTGCCAGCAGTTTATCTAGATTTAGCGGGCAGTTCTTC
TRBV28,NA,NA,TRBJ2-7,CASTPEGGANYLYGEQYF,TGTGCCAGCACCCCGGAGGGGGGGGCCAACTACCTCTACGGCGAGCAGTACTTC
TRBV23-1,NA,once,TRBJ2-4,CASGLCGLLAKNIQYF,TGCGCCAGCGGACTTTGTGGGCTGCTAGCCAAAAACATTCAGTACTTC
TRBV6-5,NA,NA,TRBJ1-2,CASSYSTRGGYGYTF,TGTGCCAGCAGTTACTCGACAAGGGGCGGCTATGGCTACACCTTC
TRBV5-6,NA,NA,TRBJ1-2,CASSPGGGYGYTF,TGTGCCAGCAGCCCCGGGGGGGGATATGGCTACACCTTC
TRBV5-6,NA,NA,TRBJ2-1,CASSLPQERAYSYNEQFF,TGTGCCAGCAGCTTGCCGCAGGAACGCGCTTACTCCTACAATGAGCAGTTCTTC
TRBV27,TRBD1,NA,TRBJ2-2,CASRRQGAAGELFF,TGTGCCAGCAGACGACAGGGGGCGGCCGGGGAGCTGTTTTTT
TRBV18,TRBD1,NA,TRBJ1-3,CASSPQIRTGGFSGNTIYF,TGTGCCAGCTCACCCCAGATCCGGACAGGGGGCTTCTCTGGAAACACCATATATTTT
TRBV18,NA,NA,TRBJ1-1,CASSPRPFGGNTEAFF,TGTGCCAGCTCTCCCAGACCTTTCGGGGGGAACACTGAAGCTTTCTTT
TRBV6-5,NA,NA,TRBJ1-1,CASSFNSGFNTEAFF,TGTGCCAGCAGTTTCAACTCAGGATTCAACACTGAAGCTTTCTTT
TRBV5-1,TRBD2,NA,TRBJ2-5,CASSLAPSGGAETQYF,TGCGCCAGCAGCTTGGCCCCTAGCGGGGGGGCTGAGACCCAGTACTTC
TRBV7-6,NA,NA,TRBJ2-5,CASSLTSRVQETQYF,TGTGCCAGCAGCTTAACTAGCCGGGTCCAAGAGACCCAGTACTTC
TRBV29-1,NA,NA,TRBJ2-7,CSVDGQDYEQYF,TGCAGCGTTGATGGGCAGGACTACGAGCAGTACTTC
TRBV10-1,NA,once,TRBJ2-5,CASSAGGRETQYF,TGCGCCAGCAGTGCTGGGGGGAGGGAGACCCAGTACTTC
TRBV6-5,TRBD2,few,TRBJ2-7,CASSYGTSGYEQYF,TGTGCCAGCAGTTACGGGACTAGCGGGTACGAGCAGTACTTC
TRBV14,NA,NA,TRBJ2-1,CASSQAGPEQFF,TGTGCCAGCAGCCAAGCTGGGCCCGAGCAGTTCTTC
TRBV5-4,TRBD2,few,TRBJ2-5,CASSFSSGRETQYF,TGTGCCAGCAGCTTCTCCAGCGGGAGAGAGACCCAGTACTTC
TRBV7-8,TRBD1,NA,TRBJ2-7,CASSLGTGGSEQYF,TGTGCCAGCAGCTTAGGGACAGGGGGGAGCGAGCAGTACTTC
TRBV28,TRBD2,few,TRBJ2-7,CASSKPGGAYEQYF,TGTGCCAGCAGTAAGCCCGGGGGGGCCTACGAGCAGTACTTC
TRBV14,NA,NA,TRBJ1-2,CASSQVRFWTDVSIHGYTF,TGTGCCAGCAGCCAAGTTAGGTTTTGGACAGACGTTTCGATCCATGGCTACACCTTC
TRBV5-1,TRBD1,NA,TRBJ2-3,CASSRSPGTGSTSTDTQYF,TGCGCCAGCAGCCGATCGCCCGGGACAGGATCGACTAGCACAGATACGCAGTATTTT
TRBV5-1,TRBD2,NA,TRBJ2-3,CASRRGDSGPLAGDTQYF,TGCGCCAGCAGAAGGGGTGATAGCGGGCCCCTCGCCGGAGATACGCAGTATTTT
TRBV5-1,TRBD1,NA,TRBJ2-6,CASSSTGTGGSGANVLTF,TGCGCCAGCAGCTCCACCGGGACAGGGGGCTCTGGGGCCAACGTCCTGACTTTC
TRBV11-2,TRBD1,few,TRBJ2-5,CASSLDRGRQETQYF,TGTGCCAGCAGCTTAGATAGGGGGCGCCAAGAGACCCAGTACTTC
TRBV18,NA,once,TRBJ2-1,CASSPSADRNEQFF,TGTGCCAGCTCACCAAGCGCGGATCGCAATGAGCAGTTCTTC
TRBV30,TRBD1,NA,TRBJ1-2,CAWSPTDREGSGYTF,TGTGCCTGGAGCCCAACGGACAGGGAAGGGTCTGGCTACACCTTC
TRBV19,TRBD1,once,TRBJ2-7,CASSTFGTDYEQYF,TGTGCCAGTAGTACCTTCGGGACAGACTACGAGCAGTACTTC
TRBV19,TRBD2,few,TRBJ2-3,CASSIETSSDTQYF,TGTGCCAGTAGTATAGAGACTAGCTCGGATACGCAGTATTTT
TRBV7-9,TRBD2,NA,TRBJ2-1,CASSLARGTSGSLPNEQFF,TGTGCCAGCAGCTTAGCGCGGGGGACTAGCGGGAGCCTGCCCAATGAGCAGTTCTTC